One and the same sample provided the 18 T cell receptor beta chains below, sequenced in a study of post-analysis software for immune sequencing data. Their recognized antigens are unknown. The TCR beta cDNA libraries carried unique molecular identifiers. TCRdb called the PCR reads again in MiXCR, with one record for every CDR3 protein. The sample carries roughly 400,000 distinct CDR3 sequences, 39% recorded once. Whole-study findings and limits: When patients were compared with controls, about 5 TRBV segments were more frequent, TRBV5-6, TRBV5-1 and TRBV20-1 among them.

The sample consisted of blood. These receptors originate from a girl aged 2-9 years with multiple sclerosis.

This clonotype was detected only a few times. The rearrangement links TRBV11-2 to TRBJ2-1, with D perhaps TRBD1 (8 bases). The CDR3 consists of 16 residues. The V and J ends lost 6 bases and 10 bases respectively, with 25 bases between them. Germline V CDR1 and CDR2: SGHAT, FQNNGV. Written as DNA, the CDR3 is TGTGCCAGCAGGCCAAGGACAGGGCGAAGGGACTACGAGCAGTTCTTC. It encodes CASRPRTGRRDYEQFF.

This chain links TRBV2 with TRBJ2-4; 11 nucleotides match TRBD2. TRBJ2-5 explains the end of the DNA better; the J call may be wrong. This CDR3 spans 17 amino acids. Per germline, CDR1 SNHLY and CDR2 FYNNEI. The CDR3 sequence is CASSASSGRTRGETQYF. In nucleotides, the CDR3 is TGTGCCAGCAGTGCGTCTAGCGGGAGGACGCGGGGGGAGACCCAGTACTTC.

This chain links TRBV7-9 with TRBJ1-5; D remains ambiguous. Germline CDR1 and CDR2: SEHNR and FQNEAQ (reference sequence). Trimming pared 3 bases from V and 6 bases from J, leaving 15 bases between. The CDR3 totals 15 residues. As DNA, the CDR3 is TGTGCCAGCAGCTTCGGGTTCGAAGGAGGTCAGCCCCAGCATTTT. Its translation is CASSFGFEGGQPQHF.

This chain uses TRBV7-2 with TRBJ2-5; maybe TRBD1 (6 bases). The length of the CDR3 is 16 residues. Trimming left V 3 bases short and J 7 bases short, with 21 bases between. Germline CDR1 SGHTA, CDR2 FQGNSA. CDR3 residues: CASSFYEARKGVTQYF. The CDR3, as DNA: TGTGCCAGCAGCTTTTACGAAGCGCGTAAGGGGGTGACCCAGTACTTC.

The chain is built from TRBV4-2 and TRBJ1-1, with D hard to call. Germline V CDR1 and CDR2: LGHNA, YNFKEQ. Trimming stripped 0 bases from V and 5 bases from J, with 13 bases between. The length of the CDR3 is 15 residues. The CDR3 DNA reads TGTGCCAGCAGCCAAGATAGGATGGACGAGACTGAAGCTTTCTTT. Translated: CASSQDRMDETEAFF.

The chain recombines TRBV10-3 with TRBJ2-1; tentative D call: TRBD2 (6 bases). The germline V gene has CDR1 ENHRY and CDR2 SYGVKD. The CDR3 consists of 14 residues. The V gene lost 4 bases and the J gene lost 10 bases, with 17 bases spanning the gap. CDR3 loop: CAISALEGTNEQFF. CDR3 sequence (DNA): TGTGCCATCAGTGCCTTGGAGGGGACCAACGAGCAGTTCTTC.

The rearrangement links TRBV4-2 to TRBJ2-1, with TRBD2 matching over 10 bases. Trimming at V came to 0 bases and at J to 7 bases, leaving 6 bases not matched to a gene. The length of the CDR3 is 16 residues. Germline V lookup: CDR1 LGHNA, CDR2 YNFKEQ. DNA for the CDR3: TGTGCCAGCAGCCAAGAAGATAGCGGGGGGCAAAATGAGCAGTTCTTC. Its translation: CASSQEDSGGQNEQFF.

V usage is TRBV10-3 and J usage is TRBJ1-5; 8 bases agree with TRBD1. CDR3 length: 15 amino acids. CDR1 ENHRY and CDR2 SYGVKD come from the germline V gene. Unmatched junction bases numbered 11, after V lost 6 bases and J lost 7 bases. CDR3 sequence reads: CAIRAGGLGDQPQHF. CDR3 coding DNA: TGTGCCATCAGAGCAGGGGGCTTGGGGGACCAGCCCCAGCATTTT.

The rearrangement joins TRBV12-3 or TRBV12-4 to TRBJ2-1; 8 bases are a match to TRBD2. This CDR3 has 15 amino acids. V trimming: 3 bases; J trimming: 0 bases; junction bases outside the gene matches: 1. The CDR3 spells CASSFSGVSYNEQFF. For the CDR3, the DNA is TGTGCCAGCAGTTTTAGCGGGGTCTCCTACAATGAGCAGTTCTTC.

Only a few counts were recorded for this clonotype. V gene TRBV10-3 combines with J gene TRBJ2-7, with 8 bases lining up with TRBD1. V was pared by 6 bases and J by 2 bases, with 9 bases of the junction left unmatched. The germline V gene encodes CDR1 ENHRY and CDR2 SYGVKD. This CDR3 is built from 15 residues. CDR3 region: CAISPGDRSPYEQYF. CDR3 in DNA: TGTGCCATCAGCCCCGGGGACAGGTCTCCCTACGAGCAGTACTTC.

This clonotype was detected only a few times. V gene TRBV4-1 combines with J gene TRBJ2-7, with TRBD2 matching over 8 bases. The CDR3 length is 16 residues. Losses at the gene ends were 2 bases for V and 5 bases for J; bases not matched to a gene: 11. Germline CDR1 is MGHRA and CDR2 is YSYEKL. CDR3 nucleotide sequence: TGCGCCAGCAGCCAACTTATCGGGGGGGCTTTCGACGAGCAGTACTTC. Protein: CASSQLIGGAFDEQYF.

V usage is TRBV5-1 and J usage is TRBJ2-1; possibly TRBD2 for D (7 bases). This CDR3 comprises 16 residues. The germline gives CDR1 SGHRS, CDR2 YFSETQ. V lost 4 bases to trimming and J lost 3 bases, with 17 bases between them. CDR3 nucleotide sequence: TGCGCCAGCAGCCCTTCCCCGGGGGGCGACTACAATGAGCAGTTCTTC. Translating gives CASSPSPGGDYNEQFF.

This chain uses TRBV7-6 with TRBJ2-7; 8 bases line up with TRBD1. From germline, CDR1 is SGHVS and CDR2 FNYEAQ. The junction had 15 bases not matched to a gene; V was cut back by 5 bases and J by 0 bases. There are 18 residues in the CDR3. The DNA of the CDR3 is TGTGCCAGCAGCGGACCCCGTGATGGACAGGGAAGCTCCTACGAGCAGTACTTC. It codes for CASSGPRDGQGSSYEQYF. Supplemented by reference TRBV7-6 and TRBJ2-7, the full variable domain reads GAGVSQSPRYKVTKRGQDVALRCDPISGHVSLYWYRQALGQGPEFLTYFNYEAQQDKSGLPNDRFSAERPEGSISTLTIQRTEQRDSAMYRCASSGPRDGQGSSYEQYFGPGTRLTVT.

In DNA, the CDR3 is TGTGCCAGCAGCTCCCGCGTGACCCGAGAGACCCAGTACTTC. Residues: CASSSRVTRETQYF. This sequence joins TRBV3-1 and TRBJ2-5; D gene uncertain. The germline V and J ends were trimmed by 5 bases and 4 bases, with 14 bases remaining between them. The CDR3 contains 14 residues. Germline CDR1 LGHDT, CDR2 YNNKEL (reference sequence).

The chain recombines TRBV28 with TRBJ2-7; tentative D call: TRBD2 (6 bases). The length of the CDR3 is 15 residues. V was cut by 6 bases and J by 1 base, with 16 bases left in between. Germline V gene sequence: CDR1 MDHEN, CDR2 SYDVKM. CDR3 bases: TGTGCCAGCAGAAGGGGAGGAGGGATTTCCTACGAGCAGTACTTC. This sequence encodes CASRRGGGISYEQYF.

The table lists this clonotype with a few counts. The chain has TRBV10-2 and TRBJ2-3, with 13 bases matching TRBD2. V lost 6 bases, J lost 2 bases, and 8 bases stayed unmatched. The CDR3 totals 17 residues. Germline V lookup: CDR1 WSHSY, CDR2 SAAADI. The CDR3 here is CASSPTGLAGDTDTQYF. For the CDR3, the DNA is TGCGCCAGCAGCCCCACAGGACTAGCGGGGGACACAGATACGCAGTATTTT.

This clonotype was observed a single time. The chain recombines TRBV10-3 with TRBJ2-3; TRBD1 matches 8 bases. The CDR3 length is 15 residues. V lost 2 bases, J lost 6 bases, and 7 bases stayed unmatched. Germline V gives CDR1 ENHRY, CDR2 SYGVKD. In nucleotides, the CDR3 is TGTGCCATCAGTGAGCCACGGACAGGGTTGGATACGCAGTATTTT. It encodes CAISEPRTGLDTQYF.

The chain recombines TRBV13 with TRBJ2-5; no clear D gene. CDR3 length equals 12 residues. CDR1 and CDR2 from the germline V gene are PRHDT and FYEKMQ (reference sequence). V gave up 2 bases and J gave up 11 bases, with 12 bases separating them. The CDR3: CASSLNGYGQYF. The CDR3 DNA follows: TGTGCCAGCAGCTTAAATGGTTACGGGCAGTACTTC.